These 32 T cell receptor beta chains were sequenced from one sample in a study of blood T cell repertoires in COVID-19. Repertoires were generated with immunoSEQ multiplex PCR, while TCRdb's copy carries only in-frame clones and drops some. The table lists more than 200,000 clones, more than 75% of them singletons, with about 1.5% in the top ten. The sample taken for sequencing was PBMCs or T cells enriched from blood (not recorded which). These receptors were collected from a woman between 50 and 59 years old who had recovered from COVID-19.

J is TRBJ1-2 and V is TRBV3-1 (or the pseudogene TRBV3-2); 7 bases line up with TRBD1. This CDR3 region has 14 residues. With V trimmed by 3 bases and J by 5 bases, 6 bases remained unmatched. Germline CDR1 reads LGHDT; CDR2 reads YNNKEL (reference sequence). The chain's CDR3 is CASSQRQGSYGYTF. The CDR3 nucleotides read TGTGCCAGCAGCCAGAGACAGGGAAGTTATGGCTACACCTTC.

The chain employs TRBV28 and TRBJ2-5, with D possibly being TRBD1 (6 bases). Germline V gives CDR1 MDHEN, CDR2 SYDVKM. This CDR3 is built from 14 residues. Trimming took 3 bases from V and 3 from J, leaving 11 bases between them. CDR3 DNA: TGTGCCAGCAGTTTTCTGGACAGAGAAGAGACCCAGTACTTC. It encodes CASSFLDREETQYF.

The CDR3 protein is CASSLGPGDDYGYTF. In DNA, the CDR3 is TGTGCCAGCAGCTTAGGGCCAGGCGACGACTATGGCTACACCTTC. J is TRBJ1-2 and V is TRBV7-3; D not certain. The V end lost 2 bases, the J end lost 3 bases, and 13 bases lay between the germline ends. The CDR3 length is 15 residues. In germline, CDR1 is SGHTA, CDR2 FQGTGA.

V and J are TRBV4-2 and TRBJ2-1; 10 nucleotides match TRBD2. The germline V gene has CDR1 LGHNA and CDR2 YNFKEQ. The CDR3 spans 17 residues. J gave up 4 bases and V 1 base, and 7 bases lay outside the gene matches. CDR3 sequence reads: CASSQVEGTSAYNEQFF. As DNA, the CDR3 is TGTGCCAGCAGCCAAGTGGAGGGGACTAGCGCTTACAATGAGCAGTTCTTC.

This chain links TRBV5-1 with TRBJ2-1; D is undetermined. Looked up from germline, CDR1 is SGHRS and CDR2 is YFSETQ. V lost 0 bases and J 8 bases, leaving 15 bases between the germline ends. The length of the CDR3 is 15 residues. The CDR3 is CASSLVGSTADEQFF. CDR3 bases: TGCGCCAGCAGCTTGGTGGGCTCTACTGCCGATGAGCAGTTCTTC. Using reference TRBV5-1 and TRBJ2-1 for the parts outside the CDR3, the full variable domain is KAGVTQTPRYLIKTRGQQVTLSCSPISGHRSVSWYQQTPGQGLQFLFEYFSETQRNKGNFPGRFSGRQFSNSRSEMNVSTLELGDSALYLCASSLVGSTADEQFFGPGTRLTVL.

The V gene is TRBV28, the J gene TRBJ1-1; possibly TRBD1 for D (6 bases). The CDR3 is made up of 14 amino acids. Germline V gives CDR1 MDHEN, CDR2 SYDVKM. With 3 bases removed from V and 4 bases from J, the gap between germline ends came to 12 bases. CDR3 nucleotides: TGTGCCAGCAGTTTTACAGGGAAGGGCACTGAAGCTTTCTTT. Protein sequence: CASSFTGKGTEAFF.

The chain couples TRBV27 to TRBJ1-2; no definite D call. CDR1 and CDR2 (germline): MNHEY, SMNVEV (reference sequence). The CDR3 loop spans 13 amino acids. The V and J ends lost 0 bases and 7 bases respectively, with 9 bases between them. CDR3 in amino acids: CASSLSPGVGYTF. In DNA form, the CDR3 reads TGTGCCAGCAGTTTATCGCCCGGGGTTGGCTACACCTTC.

The chain employs TRBV6-2 or TRBV6-3 and TRBJ1-5; D remains ambiguous. Germline assignment: CDR1 MNHEY and CDR2 SVGEGT. Trimming stripped 0 bases from V and 0 bases from J, with 9 bases between. The CDR3 extends over 16 amino acids. The DNA of the CDR3 is TGTGCCAGCAGTTACTCGAGGGCCTATAGCAATCAGCCCCAGCATTTT. Protein sequence: CASSYSRAYSNQPQHF.

This clone showed up just once. J is TRBJ1-1 and V is TRBV24-1, with D possibly TRBD1 on 5 matching bases. Trimming cost V 0 bases and J 5 bases, with 6 bases left between them. CDR3 length equals 13 residues. Germline CDR1 and CDR2: KGHDR and SFDVKD. CDR3 sequence reads: CATSDLRGTEAFF. In DNA, the CDR3 is TGTGCCACCAGTGATTTGAGGGGTACTGAAGCTTTCTTT.

The chain has TRBV5-1 and TRBJ1-6; TRBD1 matches at 8 bases. CDR3 length equals 16 residues. V gave up 0 bases and J gave up 9 bases; unmatched junction bases: 8. Germline V gene data show CDR1 as SGHRS and CDR2 as YFSETQ. In DNA, the CDR3 is TGCGCCAGCAGCTTGGGGGACAGGAATTATGGTTCACCCCTCCACTTT. Amino acid sequence: CASSLGDRNYGSPLHF.

The chain employs TRBV3-1 (or the pseudogene TRBV3-2) and TRBJ1-2; D possibly corresponds to TRBD1 (5 bases). Trimming took 1 base from V and 7 from J, leaving 7 bases between them. Germline V gives CDR1 LGHDT, CDR2 YNNKEL (reference sequence). The CDR3 runs to 12 residues. The CDR3 DNA sequence: TGTGCCAGCAGCCAAGTGGACACTGGCTACACCTTC. The encoded protein is CASSQVDTGYTF.

This sequence joins TRBV10-3 and TRBJ2-1; 10 bases fit TRBD2. The CDR3 covers 16 residues. The trim removed 3 bases at V and 4 bases at J, leaving 6 bases unmatched. Looked up from germline, CDR1 is ENHRY and CDR2 is SYGVKD. DNA for the CDR3: TGTGCCATCAGTGAAGGAGTAGCGGGAGGTTACAATGAGCAGTTCTTC. Amino acids: CAISEGVAGGYNEQFF.

The CDR3 spells CASSWTGLGTNEKLFF. The CDR3 coding sequence is TGCGCCAGCAGCTGGACAGGGTTGGGAACTAATGAAAAACTGTTTTTT. The chain recombines TRBV5-1 with TRBJ1-4; 8 positions agree with TRBD1. CDR3 length equals 16 residues. V lost 3 bases, J lost 1 base, and 5 bases stayed unmatched. Per germline, CDR1 SGHRS and CDR2 YFSETQ. The full variable domain, completed using reference TRBV5-1 and TRBJ1-4, is KAGVTQTPRYLIKTRGQQVTLSCSPISGHRSVSWYQQTPGQGLQFLFEYFSETQRNKGNFPGRFSGRQFSNSRSEMNVSTLELGDSALYLCASSWTGLGTNEKLFFGSGTQLSVL.

The rearrangement joins TRBV19 to TRBJ2-7; 13 nucleotides align to TRBD2. CDR3 length: 19 amino acids. Germline CDR1 reads LNHDA; CDR2 reads SQIVND (reference sequence). The J segment lost 2 bases and the V segment lost 6 bases, leaving 16 bases of the junction unmatched. DNA for the CDR3: TGTGCCAGTAGGGCTTCCGGACTAGCGGGAGACTCCCGAGCCTACGAGCAGTACTTC. It specifies CASRASGLAGDSRAYEQYF. The whole variable domain, filled in from reference TRBV19 and TRBJ2-7, reads DGGITQSPKYLFRKEGQNVTLSCEQNLNHDAMYWYRQDPGQGLRLIYYSQIVNDFQKGDIAEGYSVSREKKESFPLTVTSAQKNPTAFYLCASRASGLAGDSRAYEQYFGPGTRLTVT.

This clone was seen only a few times. The J gene is TRBJ2-1, the V gene TRBV7-6; 8 bases are shared with TRBD2. J was trimmed by 7 bases and V by 2 bases; bases with no gene match: 16. Germline-derived CDR1 and CDR2 are SGHVS and FNYEAQ. The length of the CDR3 is 18 residues. The CDR3 region is CASSLFPPSGSQGNEQFF. The CDR3 DNA reads TGTGCCAGCAGCTTATTTCCTCCCAGCGGGAGTCAGGGGAATGAGCAGTTCTTC.

This clone turned up a few times. The CDR3 sequence is CASSRGQRNYNEQFF. CDR3 in DNA: TGTGCCAGTAGTAGAGGCCAGCGTAACTACAATGAGCAGTTCTTC. The chain employs TRBV19 and TRBJ2-1, with unresolved D. Trimming removed 4 bases from V and 3 bases from J, with 13 bases in between. The length of the CDR3 is 15 residues. Germline V CDR1 and CDR2: LNHDA, SQIVND (reference sequence).

The rearrangement joins TRBV19 to TRBJ1-4, with 7 bases aligning to TRBD1. Germline V CDR1 and CDR2: LNHDA, SQIVND (reference sequence). The trim removed 5 bases at V and 0 bases at J, leaving 3 bases unmatched. This CDR3 contains 15 residues. The CDR3 nucleotides read TGTGCCAGTAGTCAAGACAGGGCAACTAATGAAAAACTGTTTTTT. This gives the protein CASSQDRATNEKLFF.

J is TRBJ2-2 and V is TRBV28, with 7 bases fitting TRBD1. The CDR3 extends over 15 amino acids. CDR1 and CDR2 from the germline V gene are MDHEN and SYDVKM. The ends lost 6 bases at V and 3 bases at J; junction bases unmatched: 7. CDR3 coding DNA: TGTGCCAGCAGGAGCTACAGGGGCCACACCGGGGAGCTGTTTTTT. It translates to CASRSYRGHTGELFF.

This chain links TRBV5-1 with TRBJ2-1, with 9 bases fitting TRBD2. The V gene end was trimmed by 4 bases and the J gene end by 10 bases; junction bases not matched to a gene: 9. Per germline, CDR1 SGHRS and CDR2 YFSETQ. There are 14 residues in the CDR3. This chain's CDR3 is CASSVVAGVREQFF. The CDR3 DNA reads as TGCGCCAGCAGCGTTGTAGCGGGAGTCCGAGAGCAGTTCTTC. The variable domain in full, with the rest retrieved from reference TRBV5-1 and TRBJ2-1, is KAGVTQTPRYLIKTRGQQVTLSCSPISGHRSVSWYQQTPGQGLQFLFEYFSETQRNKGNFPGRFSGRQFSNSRSEMNVSTLELGDSALYLCASSVVAGVREQFFGPGTRLTVL.

The V gene is TRBV19, the J gene TRBJ2-1; TRBD2 aligns across 10 bases. The germline CDR1 and CDR2 sequences are LNHDA and SQIVND (reference sequence). This CDR3 spans 17 amino acids. The junction had 11 bases not matched to a gene; V was cut back by 7 bases and J by 2 bases. DNA for the CDR3: TGTGCCAGTACCAGTCGCACTAGCGGGGTTACCTACAATGAGCAGTTCTTC. Its translation is CASTSRTSGVTYNEQFF.

V is TRBV3-1 (or the pseudogene TRBV3-2) and J is TRBJ1-3; 8 bases align to TRBD1. Trimming cost V 4 bases and J 0 bases; bases outside gene matches: 8. Germline CDR1 and CDR2: LGHDT and YNNKEL (reference sequence). The CDR3 loop spans 17 amino acids. Here the CDR3 reads CASSPRDRSSSGNTIYF. The CDR3 DNA sequence: TGTGCCAGCAGCCCCCGGGACAGGTCGAGCTCTGGAAACACCATATATTTT.

The rearrangement joins TRBV19 to TRBJ1-6; TRBD1 agrees at 9 bases. V lost 8 bases, J lost 7 bases, and 3 bases stayed unmatched. Germline V gene sequence: CDR1 LNHDA, CDR2 SQIVND (reference sequence). The CDR3 extends over 13 amino acids. The CDR3 sequence is CASATGGNSPLHF. In nucleotides, the CDR3 is TGTGCCAGTGCAACAGGGGGCAATTCACCCCTCCACTTT.

The chain recombines TRBV19 with TRBJ2-1, with 11 bases identical to TRBD2. The CDR3 runs to 15 residues. Germline CDR1 is LNHDA and CDR2 is SQIVND (reference sequence). Losses at the gene ends were 5 bases for V and 10 bases for J; bases not matched to a gene: 10. The CDR3: CASSSLAGGPIEQFF. DNA for the CDR3: TGTGCCAGTAGTTCTCTAGCGGGAGGACCGATCGAGCAGTTCTTC.

The chain employs TRBV5-1 and TRBJ2-5; 10 bases align to TRBD2. The germline CDR1 and CDR2 sequences are SGHRS and YFSETQ. The length of the CDR3 is 15 residues. Unmatched junction bases numbered 10, after V lost 6 bases and J lost 5 bases. The CDR3 sequence: CASTVGGLAWETQYF. CDR3 bases: TGCGCCAGCACCGTGGGGGGACTAGCGTGGGAGACCCAGTACTTC.

The chain employs TRBV13 and TRBJ1-2; 10 bases match TRBD1. CDR3 length equals 16 residues. Per the germline V gene, CDR1 is PRHDT and CDR2 is FYEKMQ (reference sequence). The J segment lost 6 bases and the V segment lost 6 bases, leaving 13 bases of the junction unmatched. In DNA form, the CDR3 reads TGTGCCAGCAGTCTCGACAGGGGGCTTGAGCAGAATGGCTACACCTTC. Translated: CASSLDRGLEQNGYTF.

This clone appeared a few times. The chain uses TRBV5-6 and TRBJ2-7, with D maybe TRBD2 (6 bases). This CDR3 is 13 amino acids long. Germline CDR1 and CDR2: SGHDT and YYEEEE. The ends were cut back, 0 bases at V and 4 bases at J, with 8 bases in the middle. CDR3 sequence: CASSLGSGYEQYF. CDR3 DNA sequence: TGTGCCAGCAGCTTGGGTAGCGGTTACGAGCAGTACTTC.

This chain uses TRBV28 with TRBJ2-7; 13 nucleotides align to TRBD2. Germline V gene data show CDR1 as MDHEN and CDR2 as SYDVKM. The CDR3 is made up of 15 amino acids. V gave up 8 bases and J gave up 3 bases; unmatched junction bases: 7. CDR3 in amino acids: CASSGTSGTFYEQYF. The CDR3 nucleotides read TGTGCCAGCTCAGGGACTAGCGGGACCTTCTACGAGCAGTACTTC.

The chain has TRBV9 and TRBJ2-5; 7 bases are shared with TRBD2. This CDR3 comprises 16 residues. The ends lost 4 bases at V and 0 bases at J; junction bases unmatched: 9. The germline V gene encodes CDR1 SGDLS and CDR2 YYNGEE. The CDR3 sequence is CASSQRSGRYQETQYF. The DNA of the CDR3 is TGTGCCAGCAGCCAACGTAGCGGGCGTTACCAAGAGACCCAGTACTTC.

This chain connects TRBV5-1 to TRBJ2-5, with 8 bases that match TRBD2. The length of the CDR3 is 14 residues. After removal of 4 bases from V and 5 bases from J, the junction contained 7 bases not matched to a gene. Germline V gives CDR1 SGHRS, CDR2 YFSETQ. The CDR3 sequence: CASSPGLAGETQYF. The CDR3 DNA reads as TGCGCCAGCAGCCCAGGACTAGCTGGGGAGACCCAGTACTTC.

J is TRBJ2-7 and V is TRBV2; maybe TRBD2 (5 bases). The CDR3 runs 12 residues. Germline CDR1 SNHLY, CDR2 FYNNEI. V was trimmed by 10 bases and J by 4 bases, leaving 14 bases between them. CDR3 residues: CAIRDLGYEQYF. The DNA for the CDR3 is TGTGCCATACGGGATCTTGGGTACGAGCAGTACTTC.

This clone was picked up one time. At one boundary the junction diverges from the germline segment, which might be a read error. V gene TRBV11-1 combines with J gene TRBJ2-1, with 8 nucleotides matching TRBD2. Germline V gives CDR1 SGHAT, CDR2 FQDESV (reference sequence). This CDR3 region has 13 residues. CDR3 in amino acids: CASSLGTAGVGIF. In DNA form, the CDR3 reads TGTGCCAGCAGCTTAGGGACAGCGGGAGTTGGGATCTTC.

This clone has just a few counts. The chain uses TRBV10-1 and TRBJ2-1, with 13 nucleotides matching TRBD2. V was clipped by 8 bases and J by 7 bases; unmatched bases: 8. The CDR3 consists of 15 residues. CDR1 is WNHNN and CDR2 is SYGVQD in the germline V gene (reference sequence). This CDR3 reads CASGPGTSGINEQFF. The CDR3 DNA is TGCGCCAGCGGACCCGGGACTAGCGGGATTAATGAGCAGTTCTTC.